One T cell receptor beta chain is described in this entry. Its antigen is undetermined. Profiled with immunoSEQ multiplex PCR; TCRdb holds only in-frame clones, not every one. The sample lists about 84,000 clones; roughly nine tenths were seen once. This entry belongs to a study of OX40 agonist ivuxolimab in advanced cancers. Study-level results: There was clonal expansion of CD4+ and CD8+ blood T cells by week 6 at 0.1 to 3.0 mg/kg.

V lost 1 base and J lost 3; bases outside the gene matches: 2. The CDR3 is made up of 15 amino acids. CDR1 is SEHNR and CDR2 is FQNEAQ in the germline V gene (reference sequence). This receptor was obtained from an adult with an advanced solid tumor such as melanoma, head and neck, liver or kidney cancer. The V gene is TRBV7-9, the J gene TRBJ2-7; 11 bases line up with TRBD1. Sequencing used CD4+ or CD8+ T cells sorted from blood, obtained in a trial of the OX40 agonist ivuxolimab. The CDR3, as DNA: TGTGCCAGCAGCTTAGATGGGACAGGGGGCTACGAGCAGTACTTC. Protein product: CASSLDGTGGYEQYF.